The 14 T cell receptor beta chains listed next were all sequenced from one sample in a study of graft-versus-host responses after intestinal transplantation. What these receptors recognize is not known. Assay: immunoSEQ multiplex PCR; the TCRdb copy retains only in-frame clones and omits some. In the table there are about 96,000 clones, 80% to 95% of which are singletons. The sample was unstimulated CD4+ T cells sorted from spleen or lymph node cells, taken before intestinal transplant. These receptors all stem from a human donor who received an intestinal transplant.

The gene calls are TRBV28 and TRBJ1-3; no definite D call. Germline V gene data show CDR1 as MDHEN and CDR2 as SYDVKM. The CDR3 consists of 15 residues. V shed 2 bases and J shed 4 bases, with 12 bases lying between them. CDR3 region: CASSLDQLSGNTIYF. CDR3 nucleotide sequence: TGTGCCAGCAGTTTAGACCAACTCTCCGGAAACACCATATATTTT.

V is TRBV4-2 and J is TRBJ2-1; TRBD1 matches 7 bases. The CDR3 length is 16 residues. Germline loops: CDR1 LGHNA, CDR2 YNFKEQ. V trimming: 5 bases; J trimming: 3 bases; junction bases outside the gene matches: 10. The CDR3 DNA is TGTGCCAGCAGCGTCCGAGAGGGGGCTGACTACAATGAGCAGTTCTTC. Its translation is CASSVREGADYNEQFF.

The chain joins TRBV18 to TRBJ2-5, with 9 nucleotides matching TRBD2. V trimming: 5 bases; J trimming: 5 bases; junction bases outside the gene matches: 6. The CDR3 is 14 amino acids. CDR1 and CDR2 from the germline V gene are KGHSH and LQKENI. The CDR3 DNA reads TGTGCCAGCTCAAATAGCGGGAGTGAGGAGACCCAGTACTTC. Translated: CASSNSGSEETQYF. The whole variable domain, filled in from reference TRBV18 and TRBJ2-5, reads NAGVMQNPRHLVRRRGQEARLRCSPMKGHSHVYWYRQLPEEGLKFMVYLQKENIIDESGMPKERFSAEFPKEGPSILRIQQVVRGDSAAYFCASSNSGSEETQYFGPGTRLLVL.

The rearrangement links TRBV18 to TRBJ1-4; D uncertain. This CDR3 region has 14 residues. The germline V and J ends were trimmed by 6 bases and 3 bases, with 11 bases remaining between them. Per the germline V gene, CDR1 is KGHSH and CDR2 is LQKENI. The DNA for the CDR3 is TGTGCCAGCTCGCTCAGTCGGGCTAATGAAAAACTGTTTTTT. Translating gives CASSLSRANEKLFF.

The genes are TRBV27 and TRBJ1-1; 8 bases fit TRBD1. This CDR3 spans 15 amino acids. The V gene's germline CDR1 is MNHEY and CDR2 SMNVEV (reference sequence). Unmatched junction bases numbered 8, after V lost 4 bases and J lost 4 bases. CDR3 sequence (DNA): TGTGCCAGCAGTTCGACCAGGGGGCGCGCCACTGAAGCTTTCTTT. This sequence encodes CASSSTRGRATEAFF.

This clone was recorded only once. This sequence joins TRBV4-2 and TRBJ2-5; 13 nucleotides align to TRBD2. With 3 bases clipped from V and 5 bases from J, the junction kept 12 bases outside the gene matches. CDR1 is LGHNA, CDR2 YNFKEQ, per germline. The CDR3 has 18 residues. The DNA for the CDR3 is TGTGCCAGCAGCCAGGAAGTCACTAGCGGGAGGGCCGGGGAGACCCAGTACTTC. It encodes CASSQEVTSGRAGETQYF.

CDR3 in DNA: TGTGCCAGCCTACGGGACGGGAGGGACCAAGAGACCCAGTACTTC. It is translated as CASLRDGRDQETQYF. The rearrangement links TRBV18 to TRBJ2-5, with 8 bases matching TRBD2. The CDR3 contains 15 residues. V lost 8 bases, J lost 0 bases, and 8 bases stayed unmatched. Germline CDR1 KGHSH, CDR2 LQKENI.

The V gene is TRBV2, the J gene TRBJ2-3, with 8 nucleotides matching TRBD2. In germline, CDR1 is SNHLY, CDR2 FYNNEI. The CDR3 covers 16 residues. The V gene end was trimmed by 3 bases and the J gene end by 3 bases; junction bases not matched to a gene: 8. Here the CDR3 DNA reads TGTGCCAGCAGTGACCCCGGACTAGCAAAGACAGATACGCAGTATTTT. Encoded protein: CASSDPGLAKTDTQYF. Combining the CDR3 with reference TRBV2 and TRBJ2-3 gives the whole variable domain EPEVTQTPSHQVTQMGQEVILRCVPISNHLYFYWYRQILGQKVEFLVSFYNNEISEKSEIFDDQFSVERPDGSNFTLKIRSTKLEDSAMYFCASSDPGLAKTDTQYFGPGTRLTVL.

This chain uses TRBV5-4 with TRBJ1-2; 9 positions agree with TRBD1. The germline V gene encodes CDR1 SGHNT and CDR2 YYREEE (reference sequence). V trimming: 1 base; J trimming: 7 bases; junction bases outside the gene matches: 8. The CDR3 consists of 15 residues. This chain's CDR3 is CASSLTGTGLGGYTF. In DNA form, the CDR3 reads TGTGCCAGCAGCTTGACCGGGACAGGGCTTGGTGGCTACACCTTC. The full variable domain, rest sourced from reference TRBV5-4 and TRBJ1-2, is ETGVTQSPTHLIKTRGQQVTLRCSSQSGHNTVSWYQQALGQGPQFIFQYYREEENGRGNFPPRFSGLQFPNYSSELNVNALELDDSALYLCASSLTGTGLGGYTFGSGTRLTVV.

V usage is TRBV5-6 and J usage is TRBJ2-7; D not certain. The CDR3 is 12 amino acids. Germline values: CDR1 SGHDT, CDR2 YYEEEE. V lost 0 bases, J lost 7 bases, and 8 bases lay in between. CDR3: CASSLVGLEQYF. DNA for the CDR3: TGTGCCAGCAGCTTGGTTGGGTTAGAGCAGTACTTC.

The chain is built from TRBV6-5 and TRBJ1-6, with D possibly being TRBD1 (6 bases). Looked up from germline, CDR1 is MNHEY and CDR2 is SVGAGI. This CDR3 comprises 15 residues. Between the trimmed V and J ends, which lost 2 bases and 4 bases, there was a span of 9 bases. The CDR3 DNA reads TGTGCCAGCAGTTACAGGGACATATATAATTCACCCCTCCACTTT. Translated, it gives CASSYRDIYNSPLHF.

The chain uses TRBV6-1 and TRBJ2-1; no clear D. Trimming left V 0 bases short and J 8 bases short, with 5 bases between. Germline V gives CDR1 MNHNS, CDR2 SASEGT. CDR3 length: 12 amino acids. This chain's CDR3 is CASSEAGYEQFF. The CDR3 DNA is TGTGCCAGCAGTGAAGCCGGCTATGAGCAGTTCTTC.

The chain has TRBV5-1 and TRBJ1-1; TRBD1 is a possible D gene (6 bases). The germline V and J ends were trimmed by 2 bases and 0 bases, with 11 bases remaining between them. The CDR3 is 15 amino acids. Germline assignment: CDR1 SGHRS and CDR2 YFSETQ. The CDR3 DNA sequence: TGCGCCAGCAGCTTTGGACAGTCTGTGAACACTGAAGCTTTCTTT. Its translation is CASSFGQSVNTEAFF. The variable domain in full, with the rest retrieved from reference TRBV5-1 and TRBJ1-1, is KAGVTQTPRYLIKTRGQQVTLSCSPISGHRSVSWYQQTPGQGLQFLFEYFSETQRNKGNFPGRFSGRQFSNSRSEMNVSTLELGDSALYLCASSFGQSVNTEAFFGQGTRLTVV.

The V gene is TRBV18, the J gene TRBJ2-2; 7 nucleotides line up with TRBD1. This CDR3 has 18 residues. Per the germline V gene, CDR1 is KGHSH and CDR2 is LQKENI. J gave up 0 bases and V 2 bases, and 9 bases lay outside the gene matches. CDR3 DNA sequence: TGTGCCAGCTCACCATGGAACAGGGGATTGACGAACACCGGGGAGCTGTTTTTT. It is translated as CASSPWNRGLTNTGELFF.